Listed here is a single T cell receptor beta chain. The clone's antigen remains unknown. At one end the junction does not follow the germline gene, possibly because of a read error. This entry comes from a study of tumor-infiltrating lymphocytes in primary liver carcinoma (dated by TCRdb to between 2016 and 2019). For context, the study as a whole: Four or five patients with histopathologically diagnosed primary liver carcinoma underwent surgical resection in China between November 2015 and 2016. Technical replicate repertoires showed high reproducibility, with mean shared-clone rates around 0.9 and correlation coefficients above 0.95. Across five regions of each liver tumor, along with adjacent normal tissue and blood, the study brought together TCRbeta repertoire sequencing, expression microarrays and whole-exome sequencing. The five patients, three men and two women aged 30 to 69 years, had hepatocellular carcinoma (four) or combined HCC and intrahepatic cholangiocarcinoma (one). Samples yielded roughly 3.65 to 7.5 million productive TCRbeta reads; read depth did not differ significantly between tissue types. Tumors of the five patients were stage T1-T3 N0M0 with maximum diameters of roughly 4.2 to 11 cm. A total of approximately 35 specimens from 5 patients, comprising about 25 tumor regions, 5 adjacent noncancerous liver tissues and 5 peripheral blood samples, were covered by TCRbeta repertoire sequencing.

The CDR3 spans 17 residues, from the cysteine through the phenylalanine. The read is trimmed to its CDR3 DNA, 51 bases read in frame from base 1. The germline V gene gives CDR1 as SQVTM and CDR2 as ANQGSEA. Using a constant-region primer and ProtoScript II reverse transcriptase, TCRbeta-specific cDNA was reverse-transcribed from around 520 ng total RNA. The TCRbeta libraries were prepared through three rounds of nested multiplex PCR following a slightly modified ARM-PCR procedure. The first two PCR rounds used multiplex TRBV1-TRBV30 forward primers with a Cbeta reverse primer, each for approximately 11 cycles. Sample barcodes and Illumina adapters were added in a final 25-cycle PCR with Deep VentR polymerase. Amplicons of 200-500 bp were gel-purified with a QIAquick gel extraction kit before sequencing. TCRbeta amplicons were sequenced on an Illumina HiSeq 2500 with 250-bp paired-end reads. The study's processing was this. Reads were quality-trimmed with Trimmomatic v0.33, and paired reads were merged with FLASH v1.2.11 to recover full CDR3 sequences. MiGEC v1.2.1b assigned V, D and J germline segments to the rearranged TCRbeta sequences. VDJtools v1.0.0 computed clonotype statistics and Shannon-Wiener diversity indices. To reduce sampling bias, subsequent analyses other than the diversity analysis used only the 250 most abundant clonotypes in each sample. Using fastp at Q25 and MiXCR, TCRdb reprocessed the public reads and kept productive beta chains. Every entry covers one CDR3 protein and lists the most common genes and DNA from its rows. These V and J calls rely on TCRdb rather than the paper's analysis. The sample profile shows 250,000 to 400,000 distinct CDR3 sequences; about 62% of them were found once. Of the sample, about 8.4% is held by the ten largest clones.

Blood RNA was extracted from unsorted whole blood with TRIzol reagent; germline DNA came from the DNeasy Blood & Tissue kit. At the time of sampling, the patients were treatment-naive and had chronic HBV infection. Before surgery, roughly 4 milliliters of peripheral blood were drawn into K2EDTA tubes. Study-level results and caveats: A significantly larger repertoire fraction was made up by the top 250 clones in tumors than in blood (p = 0.039). Only the TCR beta chain was sequenced, which likely underestimates true repertoire diversity because unpaired alpha chains were not captured. Only a few patients were included in the study, and the authors note that the findings should be validated in a larger study. Since the samples were bulk and unsorted, there was no way to compare CD4+ and CD8+ T cell repertoires. Repertoire overlap was found to be higher between tumor regions (mean approximately 35%) than between tumor-adjacent (roughly 17%) or tumor-blood (14%) pairs, consistent with antigen-driven expansion.

The source is a man in his forties with primary liver carcinoma and hepatitis B virus infection. The chain employs TRBV29-1 and TRBJ2-1; 8 of the junction bases match TRBD2. The sequencing sample was made of peripheral blood. The CDR3 loop reads CSVEDRTGGPLYNGQFF. The sequenced DNA is TGCAGCGTTGAAGATCGGACGGGAGGGCCCCTATACAATGGGCAGTTCTTC.